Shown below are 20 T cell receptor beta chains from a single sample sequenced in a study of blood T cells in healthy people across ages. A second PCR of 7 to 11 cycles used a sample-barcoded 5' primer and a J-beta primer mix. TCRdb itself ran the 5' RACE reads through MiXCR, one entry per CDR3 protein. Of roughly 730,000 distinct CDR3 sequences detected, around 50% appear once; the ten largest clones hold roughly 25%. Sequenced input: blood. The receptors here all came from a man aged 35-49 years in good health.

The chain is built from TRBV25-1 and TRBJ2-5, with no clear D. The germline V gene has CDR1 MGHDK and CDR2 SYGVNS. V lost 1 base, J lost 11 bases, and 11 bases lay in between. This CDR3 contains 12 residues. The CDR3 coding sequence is TGTGCCAGCAGTGAATTGGGCAATGAGCAGTACTTC. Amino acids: CASSELGNEQYF.

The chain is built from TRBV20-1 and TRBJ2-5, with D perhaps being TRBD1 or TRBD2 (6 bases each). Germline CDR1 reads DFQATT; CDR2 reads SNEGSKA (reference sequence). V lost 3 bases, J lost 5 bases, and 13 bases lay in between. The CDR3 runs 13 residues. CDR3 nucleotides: TGCAGTGCTAGTCACGGGGGCGTTGAGACCCAGTACTTC. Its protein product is CSASHGGVETQYF.

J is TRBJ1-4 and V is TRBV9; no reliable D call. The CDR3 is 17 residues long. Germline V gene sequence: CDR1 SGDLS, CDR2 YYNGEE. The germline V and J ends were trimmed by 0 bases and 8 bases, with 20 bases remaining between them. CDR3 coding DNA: TGTGCCAGCAGCGTAGATCGCATGGGCAGAAGAAAGGAAAAACTGTTTTTT. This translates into CASSVDRMGRRKEKLFF.

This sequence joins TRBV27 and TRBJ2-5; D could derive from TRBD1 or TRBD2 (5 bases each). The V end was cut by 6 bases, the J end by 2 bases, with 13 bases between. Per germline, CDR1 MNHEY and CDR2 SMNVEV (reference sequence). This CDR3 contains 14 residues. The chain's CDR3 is CASRLGVGQETQYF. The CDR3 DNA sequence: TGTGCCAGCAGGCTGGGGGTTGGGCAAGAGACCCAGTACTTC.

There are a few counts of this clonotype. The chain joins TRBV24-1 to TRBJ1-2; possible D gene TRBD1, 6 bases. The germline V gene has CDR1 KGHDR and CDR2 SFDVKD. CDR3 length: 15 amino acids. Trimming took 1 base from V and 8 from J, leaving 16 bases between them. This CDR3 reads CATSDLSRGASGYTF. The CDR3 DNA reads TGTGCCACCAGTGATTTATCGCGGGGGGCGTCGGGCTACACCTTC.

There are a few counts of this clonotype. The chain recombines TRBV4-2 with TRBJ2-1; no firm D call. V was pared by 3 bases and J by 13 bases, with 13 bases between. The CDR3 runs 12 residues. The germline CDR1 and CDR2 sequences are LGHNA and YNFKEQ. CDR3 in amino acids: CASSQELADQFF. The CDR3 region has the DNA TGTGCCAGCAGCCAGGAACTTGCGGATCAGTTCTTC.

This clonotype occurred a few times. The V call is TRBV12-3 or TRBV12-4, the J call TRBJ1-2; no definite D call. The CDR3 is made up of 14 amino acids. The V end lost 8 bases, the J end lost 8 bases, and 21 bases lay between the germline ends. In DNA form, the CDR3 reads TGTGCCAGCGGGAACCACATGGCGGGCGAGGGCTACACCTTC. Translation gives CASGNHMAGEGYTF.

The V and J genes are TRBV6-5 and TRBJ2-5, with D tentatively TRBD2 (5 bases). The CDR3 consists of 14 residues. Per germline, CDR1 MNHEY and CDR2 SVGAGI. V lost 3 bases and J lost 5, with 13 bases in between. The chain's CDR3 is CASSYLAGWETQYF. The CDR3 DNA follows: TGTGCCAGCAGTTATCTGGCGGGCTGGGAGACCCAGTACTTC.

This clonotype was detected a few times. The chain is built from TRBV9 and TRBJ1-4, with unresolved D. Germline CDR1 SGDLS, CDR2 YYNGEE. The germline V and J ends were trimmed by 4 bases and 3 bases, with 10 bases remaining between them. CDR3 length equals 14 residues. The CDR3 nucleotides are TGTGCCAGCAGCACGGACGGATCTAATGAAAAACTGTTTTTT. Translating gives CASSTDGSNEKLFF.

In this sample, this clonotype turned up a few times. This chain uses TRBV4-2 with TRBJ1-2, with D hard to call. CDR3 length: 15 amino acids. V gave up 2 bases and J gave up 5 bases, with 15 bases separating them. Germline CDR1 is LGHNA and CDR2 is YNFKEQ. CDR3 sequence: CASSQSEARFYGYTF. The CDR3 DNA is TGTGCCAGCAGCCAATCGGAGGCGAGGTTTTATGGCTACACCTTC.

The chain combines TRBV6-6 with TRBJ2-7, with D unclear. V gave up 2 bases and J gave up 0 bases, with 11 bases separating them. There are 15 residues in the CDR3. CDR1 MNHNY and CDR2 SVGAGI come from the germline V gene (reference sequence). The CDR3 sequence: CASSYTPATSYEQYF. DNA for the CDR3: TGTGCCAGCAGTTACACCCCGGCAACCTCCTACGAGCAGTACTTC.

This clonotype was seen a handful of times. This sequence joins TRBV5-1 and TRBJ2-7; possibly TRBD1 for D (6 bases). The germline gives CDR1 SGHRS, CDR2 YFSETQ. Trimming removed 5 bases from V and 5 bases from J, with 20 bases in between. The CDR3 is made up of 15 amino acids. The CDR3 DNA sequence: TGCGCCAGCAGACCTGAACAGGGCTCGGTCCACGAGCAGTACTTC. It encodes CASRPEQGSVHEQYF.

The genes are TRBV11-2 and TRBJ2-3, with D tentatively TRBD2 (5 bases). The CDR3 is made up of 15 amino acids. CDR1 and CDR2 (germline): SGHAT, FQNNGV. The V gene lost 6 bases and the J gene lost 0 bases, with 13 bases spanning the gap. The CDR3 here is CASRLGATSTDTQYF. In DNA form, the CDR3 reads TGTGCCAGCAGGTTGGGAGCGACTAGCACAGATACGCAGTATTTT.

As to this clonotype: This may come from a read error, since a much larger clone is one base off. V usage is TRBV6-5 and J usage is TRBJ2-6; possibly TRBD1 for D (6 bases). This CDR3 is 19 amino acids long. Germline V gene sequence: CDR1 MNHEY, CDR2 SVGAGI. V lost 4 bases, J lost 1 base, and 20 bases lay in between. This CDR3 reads CASSFPLTGGLSGANVLTF. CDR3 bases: TGTGCCAGCAGTTTCCCCCTGACAGGCGGTCTTTCTGGGGCCAACGTCCTGACTTTC.

This CDR3 reads CASSATRRETQYF. CDR3 DNA: TGTGCCAGCAGTGCGACTAGAAGAGAGACCCAGTACTTC. The chain joins TRBV6-4 to TRBJ2-5; possible D gene TRBD2, 6 bases. With 4 bases removed from V and 4 bases from J, the gap between germline ends came to 10 bases. Germline lookup yields CDR1 MRHNA and CDR2 SNTAGT. The CDR3 length is 13 residues.

DNA of the CDR3: TGCGCCAGCAGCCCTCTAAGTGGTGAAAAACTGTTTTTT. Translated: CASSPLSGEKLFF. The V and J genes are TRBV5-1 and TRBJ1-4; D not certain. Germline loops: CDR1 SGHRS, CDR2 YFSETQ. CDR3 length equals 13 residues. Trimming shortened V by 4 bases and J by 7 bases, and 11 bases separated the two germline ends.

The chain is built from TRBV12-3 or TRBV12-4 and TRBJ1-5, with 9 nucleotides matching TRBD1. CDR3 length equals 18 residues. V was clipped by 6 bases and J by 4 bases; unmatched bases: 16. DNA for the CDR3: TGTGCCAGCAGCTTCGGACAGGGGCCCGCCATCCTAAATCAGCCCCAGCATTTT. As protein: CASSFGQGPAILNQPQHF.

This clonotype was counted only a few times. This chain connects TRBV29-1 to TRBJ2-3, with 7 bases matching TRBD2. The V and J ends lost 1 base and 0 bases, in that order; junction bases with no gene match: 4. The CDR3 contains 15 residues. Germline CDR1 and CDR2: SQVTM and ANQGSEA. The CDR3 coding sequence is TGCAGCGTTGAAGCTCTCGGGGGGAGCACAGATACGCAGTATTTT. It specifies CSVEALGGSTDTQYF.

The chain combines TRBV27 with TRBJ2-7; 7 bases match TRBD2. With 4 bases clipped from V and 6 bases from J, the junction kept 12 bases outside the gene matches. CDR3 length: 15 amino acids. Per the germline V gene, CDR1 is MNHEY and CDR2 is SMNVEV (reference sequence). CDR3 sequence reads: CASSSWTSSRPEQYF. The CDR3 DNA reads TGTGCCAGCAGTTCCTGGACTAGTTCTCGTCCCGAGCAGTACTTC.

DNA for the CDR3: TGCGCCAGCAGCTTGGTGGGACCCACGGAGACCCAGTACTTC. It translates to CASSLVGPTETQYF. The chain has TRBV5-1 and TRBJ2-5; D assignment may be TRBD1 or TRBD2 (5 bases each). Per the germline V gene, CDR1 is SGHRS and CDR2 is YFSETQ. V was shortened by 0 bases and J by 5 bases, with 11 bases between the two germline ends. CDR3 length: 14 residues.